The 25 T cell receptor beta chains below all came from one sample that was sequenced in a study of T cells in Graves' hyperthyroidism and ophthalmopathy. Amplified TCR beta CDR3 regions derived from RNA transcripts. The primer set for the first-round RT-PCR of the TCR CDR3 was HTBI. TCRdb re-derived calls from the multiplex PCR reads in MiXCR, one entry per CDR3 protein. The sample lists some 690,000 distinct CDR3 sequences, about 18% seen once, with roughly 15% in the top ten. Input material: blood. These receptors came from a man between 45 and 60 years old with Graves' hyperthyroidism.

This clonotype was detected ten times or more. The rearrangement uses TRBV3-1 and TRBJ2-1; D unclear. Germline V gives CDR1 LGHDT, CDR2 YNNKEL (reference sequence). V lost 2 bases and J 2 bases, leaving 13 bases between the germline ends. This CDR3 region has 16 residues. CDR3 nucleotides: TGTGCCAGCAGCCAATCGTCTCTATACACCTACAATGAGCAGTTCTTC. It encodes CASSQSSLYTYNEQFF.

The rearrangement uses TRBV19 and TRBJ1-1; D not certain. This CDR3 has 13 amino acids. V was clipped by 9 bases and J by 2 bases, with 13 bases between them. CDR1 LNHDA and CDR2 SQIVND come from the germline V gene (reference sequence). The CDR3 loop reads CASQPRVNTEAFF. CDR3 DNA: TGTGCCAGCCAACCGCGGGTTAACACTGAAGCTTTCTTT.

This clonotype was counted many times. The DNA for the CDR3 is TGTGCCAGCACGGGGCGCGGGAGCGGTACGCAGTATTTT. Its translation: CASTGRGSGTQYF. J is TRBJ2-3 and V is TRBV2, with 7 bases matching TRBD2. With V trimmed by 7 bases and J by 8 bases, 9 bases remained unmatched. The CDR3 has 13 residues. From germline, CDR1 is SNHLY and CDR2 FYNNEI.

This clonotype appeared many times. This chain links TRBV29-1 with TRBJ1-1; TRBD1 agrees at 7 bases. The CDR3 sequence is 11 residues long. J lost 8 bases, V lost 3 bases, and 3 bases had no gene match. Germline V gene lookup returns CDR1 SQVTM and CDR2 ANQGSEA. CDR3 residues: CSVEETGEAFF. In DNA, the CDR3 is TGCAGCGTTGAGGAGACAGGGGAAGCTTTCTTT.

CDR3 in DNA: TGTGCCAGCAGTAAAATGGGGACCCAGTACTTC. This sequence encodes CASSKMGTQYF. The rearrangement joins TRBV12-3 or TRBV12-4 to TRBJ2-5; no clear D gene. V lost 5 bases and J lost 7, with 8 bases in between. The CDR3 consists of 11 residues.

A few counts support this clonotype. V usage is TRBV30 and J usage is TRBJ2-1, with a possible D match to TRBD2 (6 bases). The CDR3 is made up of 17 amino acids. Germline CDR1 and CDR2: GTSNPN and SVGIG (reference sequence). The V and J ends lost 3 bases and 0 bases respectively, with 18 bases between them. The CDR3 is CAWSPLGSGSSYNEQFF. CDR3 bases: TGTGCCTGGAGCCCCCTTGGTAGCGGAAGCTCCTACAATGAGCAGTTCTTC.

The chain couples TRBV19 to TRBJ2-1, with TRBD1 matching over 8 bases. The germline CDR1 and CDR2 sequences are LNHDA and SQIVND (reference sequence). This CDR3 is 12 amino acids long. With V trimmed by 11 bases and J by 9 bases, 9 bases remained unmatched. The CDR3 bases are TGTGCCGCCAGGACAGGGTACGGTGAGCAGTTCTTC. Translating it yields CAARTGYGEQFF.

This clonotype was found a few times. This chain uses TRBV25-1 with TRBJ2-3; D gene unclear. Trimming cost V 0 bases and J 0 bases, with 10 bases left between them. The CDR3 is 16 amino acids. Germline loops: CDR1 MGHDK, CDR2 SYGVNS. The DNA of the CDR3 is TGTGCCAGCAGTGAATATGCTCCGGCTAGCACAGATACGCAGTATTTT. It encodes CASSEYAPASTDTQYF.

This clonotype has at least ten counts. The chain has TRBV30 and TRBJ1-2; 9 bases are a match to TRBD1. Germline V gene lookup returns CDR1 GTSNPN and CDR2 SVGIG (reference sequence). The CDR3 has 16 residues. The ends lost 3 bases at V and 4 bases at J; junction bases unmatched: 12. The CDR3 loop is CAWSPAQGAYIYGYTF. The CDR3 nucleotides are TGTGCCTGGAGCCCCGCACAGGGGGCTTATATCTATGGCTACACCTTC.

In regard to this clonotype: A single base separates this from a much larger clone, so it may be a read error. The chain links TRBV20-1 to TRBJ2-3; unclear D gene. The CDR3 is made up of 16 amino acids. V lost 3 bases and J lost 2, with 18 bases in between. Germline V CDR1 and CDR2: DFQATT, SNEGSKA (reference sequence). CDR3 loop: CSARDPPAPPTDTQYF. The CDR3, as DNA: TGCAGTGCTAGGGACCCCCCAGCCCCCCCCACAGATACGCAGTATTTT.

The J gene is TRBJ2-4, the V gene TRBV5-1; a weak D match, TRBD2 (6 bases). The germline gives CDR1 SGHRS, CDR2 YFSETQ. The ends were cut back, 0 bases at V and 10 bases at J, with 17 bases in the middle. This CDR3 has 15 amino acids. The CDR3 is CASSLVSAGTRIQYF. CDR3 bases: TGCGCCAGCAGCTTGGTCTCGGCGGGAACACGGATTCAGTACTTC.

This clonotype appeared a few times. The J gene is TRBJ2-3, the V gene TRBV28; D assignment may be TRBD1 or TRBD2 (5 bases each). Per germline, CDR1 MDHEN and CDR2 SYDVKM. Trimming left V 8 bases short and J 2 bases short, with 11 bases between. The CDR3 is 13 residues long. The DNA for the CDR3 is TGTGCCAGCTGGGACGGATTCACAGATACGCAGTATTTT. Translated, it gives CASWDGFTDTQYF.

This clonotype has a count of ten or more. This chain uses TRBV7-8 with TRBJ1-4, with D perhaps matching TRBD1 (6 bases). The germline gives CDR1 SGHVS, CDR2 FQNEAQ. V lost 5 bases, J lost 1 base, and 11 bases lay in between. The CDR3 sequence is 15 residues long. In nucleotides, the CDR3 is TGTGCCAGCAGCCCAAGGACAGTAACTAATGAAAAACTGTTTTTT. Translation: CASSPRTVTNEKLFF.

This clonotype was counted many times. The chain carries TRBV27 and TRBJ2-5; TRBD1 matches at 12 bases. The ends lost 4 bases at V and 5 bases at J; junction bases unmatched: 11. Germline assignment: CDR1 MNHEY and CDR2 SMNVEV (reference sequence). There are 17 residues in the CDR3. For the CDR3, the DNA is TGTGCCAGCAGTTCATACCTCCGGGACAGGGGGCCGGAGACCCAGTACTTC. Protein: CASSSYLRDRGPETQYF.

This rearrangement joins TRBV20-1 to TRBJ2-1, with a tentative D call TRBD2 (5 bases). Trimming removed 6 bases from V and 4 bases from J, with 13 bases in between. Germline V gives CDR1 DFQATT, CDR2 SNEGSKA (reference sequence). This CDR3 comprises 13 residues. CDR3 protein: CSAPPREYNEQFF. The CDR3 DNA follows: TGCAGTGCCCCACCGAGGGAGTACAATGAGCAGTTCTTC.

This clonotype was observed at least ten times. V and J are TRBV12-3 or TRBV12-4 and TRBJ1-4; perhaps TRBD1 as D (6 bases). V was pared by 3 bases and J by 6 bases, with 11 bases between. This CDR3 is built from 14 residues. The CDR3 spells CASSFDRRHEKLFF. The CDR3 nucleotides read TGTGCCAGCAGTTTCGACAGGAGGCATGAAAAACTGTTTTTT.

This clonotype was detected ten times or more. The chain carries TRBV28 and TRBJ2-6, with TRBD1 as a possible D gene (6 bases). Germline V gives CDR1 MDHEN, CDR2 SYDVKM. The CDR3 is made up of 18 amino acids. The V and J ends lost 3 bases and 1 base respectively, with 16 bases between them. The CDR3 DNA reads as TGTGCCAGCAGTTTTTCTTACAGGGAAGGTTCTGGGGCCAACGTCCTGACTTTC. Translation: CASSFSYREGSGANVLTF.

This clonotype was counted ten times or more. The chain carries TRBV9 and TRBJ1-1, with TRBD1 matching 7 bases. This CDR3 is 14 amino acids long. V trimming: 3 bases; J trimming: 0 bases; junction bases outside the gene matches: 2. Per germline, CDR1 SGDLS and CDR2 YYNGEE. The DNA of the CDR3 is TGTGCCAGCAGCGAAACAGGGGTGAACACTGAAGCTTTCTTT. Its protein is CASSETGVNTEAFF. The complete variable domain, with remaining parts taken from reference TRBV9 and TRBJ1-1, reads DSGVTQTPKHLITATGQRVTLRCSPRSGDLSVYWYQQSLDQGLQFLIQYYNGEERAKGNILERFSAQQFPDLHSELNLSSLELGDSALYFCASSETGVNTEAFFGQGTRLTVV.

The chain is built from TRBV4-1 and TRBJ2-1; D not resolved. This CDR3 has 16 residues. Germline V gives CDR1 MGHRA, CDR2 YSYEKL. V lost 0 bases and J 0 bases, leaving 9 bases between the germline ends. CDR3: CASSQDPLSSYNEQFF. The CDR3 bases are TGCGCCAGCAGCCAAGACCCCCTGAGCTCCTACAATGAGCAGTTCTTC.

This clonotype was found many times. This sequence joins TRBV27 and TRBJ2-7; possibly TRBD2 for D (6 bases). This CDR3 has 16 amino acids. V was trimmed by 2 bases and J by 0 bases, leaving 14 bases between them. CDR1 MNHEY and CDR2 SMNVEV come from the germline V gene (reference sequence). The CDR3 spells CASSLIRDSSSYEQYF. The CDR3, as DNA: TGTGCCAGCAGTTTAATCAGGGACTCGAGCTCCTACGAGCAGTACTTC.

Here the CDR3 DNA reads TGTGCCAGCAGCCAAGATCGAGGGACCTCAAGAACTGAAAAACTGTTTTTT. It is translated as CASSQDRGTSRTEKLFF. This rearrangement joins TRBV14 to TRBJ1-4; tentative D call: TRBD1 (5 bases). The ends were cut back, 0 bases at V and 7 bases at J, with 18 bases in the middle. The CDR3 is 17 residues long. Germline loops: CDR1 SGHDN, CDR2 FVKESK.

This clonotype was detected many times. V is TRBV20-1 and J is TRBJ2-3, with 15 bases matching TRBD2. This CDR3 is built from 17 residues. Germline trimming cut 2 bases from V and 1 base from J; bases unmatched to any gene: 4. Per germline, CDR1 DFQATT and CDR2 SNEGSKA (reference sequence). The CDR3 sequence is CSARKGLAGGGTDTQYF. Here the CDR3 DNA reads TGCAGTGCTAGAAAGGGACTAGCGGGAGGTGGCACAGATACGCAGTATTTT.

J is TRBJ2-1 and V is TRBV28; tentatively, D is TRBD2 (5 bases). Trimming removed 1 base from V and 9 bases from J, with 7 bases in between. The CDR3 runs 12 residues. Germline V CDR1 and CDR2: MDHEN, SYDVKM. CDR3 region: CASSLSRGEQFF. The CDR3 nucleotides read TGTGCCAGCAGTTTATCTCGGGGTGAGCAGTTCTTC.

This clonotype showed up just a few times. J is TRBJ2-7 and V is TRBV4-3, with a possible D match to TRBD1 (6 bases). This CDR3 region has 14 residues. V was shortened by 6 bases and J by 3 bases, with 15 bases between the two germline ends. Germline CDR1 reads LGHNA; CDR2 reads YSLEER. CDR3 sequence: CASRLTGLGYEQYF. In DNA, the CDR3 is TGCGCCAGCAGGTTAACAGGGCTAGGCTACGAGCAGTACTTC.

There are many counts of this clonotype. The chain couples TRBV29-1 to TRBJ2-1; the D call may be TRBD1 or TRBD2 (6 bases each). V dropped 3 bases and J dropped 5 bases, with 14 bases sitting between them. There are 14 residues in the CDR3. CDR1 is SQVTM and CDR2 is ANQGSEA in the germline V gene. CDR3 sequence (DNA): TGCAGCGTTGACGGGGGCGGCCTAGACAATGAGCAGTTCTTC. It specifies CSVDGGGLDNEQFF.